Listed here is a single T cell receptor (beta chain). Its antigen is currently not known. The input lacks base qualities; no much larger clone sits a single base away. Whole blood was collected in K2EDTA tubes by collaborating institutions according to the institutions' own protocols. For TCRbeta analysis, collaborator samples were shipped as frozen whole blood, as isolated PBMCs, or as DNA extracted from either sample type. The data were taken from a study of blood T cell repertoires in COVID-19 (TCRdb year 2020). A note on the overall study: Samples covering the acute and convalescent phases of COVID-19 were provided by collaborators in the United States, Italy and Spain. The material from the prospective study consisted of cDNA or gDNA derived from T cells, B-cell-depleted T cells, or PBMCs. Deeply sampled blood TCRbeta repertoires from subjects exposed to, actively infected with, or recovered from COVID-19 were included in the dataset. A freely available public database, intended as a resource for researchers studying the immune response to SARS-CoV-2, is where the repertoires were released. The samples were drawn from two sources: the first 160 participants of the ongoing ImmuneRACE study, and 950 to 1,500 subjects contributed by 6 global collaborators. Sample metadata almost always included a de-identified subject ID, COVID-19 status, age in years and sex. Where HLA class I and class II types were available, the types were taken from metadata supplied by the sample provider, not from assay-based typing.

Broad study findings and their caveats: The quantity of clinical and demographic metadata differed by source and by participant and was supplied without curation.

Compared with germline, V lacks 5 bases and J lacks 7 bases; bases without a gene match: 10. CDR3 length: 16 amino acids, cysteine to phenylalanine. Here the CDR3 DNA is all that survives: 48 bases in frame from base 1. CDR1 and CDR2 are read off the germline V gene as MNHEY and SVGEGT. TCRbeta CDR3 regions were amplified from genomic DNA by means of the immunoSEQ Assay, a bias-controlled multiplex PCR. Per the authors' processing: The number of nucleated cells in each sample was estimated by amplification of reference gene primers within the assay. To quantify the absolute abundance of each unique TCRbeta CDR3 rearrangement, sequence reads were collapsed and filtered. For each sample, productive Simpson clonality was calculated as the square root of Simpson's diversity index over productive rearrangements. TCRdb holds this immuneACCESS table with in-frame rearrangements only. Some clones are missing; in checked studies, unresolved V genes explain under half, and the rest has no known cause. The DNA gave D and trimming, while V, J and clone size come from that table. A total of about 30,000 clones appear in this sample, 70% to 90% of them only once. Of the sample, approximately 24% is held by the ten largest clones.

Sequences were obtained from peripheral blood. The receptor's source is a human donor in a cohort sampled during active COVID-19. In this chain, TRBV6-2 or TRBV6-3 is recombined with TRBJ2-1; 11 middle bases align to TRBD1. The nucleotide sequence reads TGTGCCAGCAGTCCACGGGACGGGACAGGGGGTAATGAGCAGTTCTTC. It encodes CASSPRDGTGGNEQFF.